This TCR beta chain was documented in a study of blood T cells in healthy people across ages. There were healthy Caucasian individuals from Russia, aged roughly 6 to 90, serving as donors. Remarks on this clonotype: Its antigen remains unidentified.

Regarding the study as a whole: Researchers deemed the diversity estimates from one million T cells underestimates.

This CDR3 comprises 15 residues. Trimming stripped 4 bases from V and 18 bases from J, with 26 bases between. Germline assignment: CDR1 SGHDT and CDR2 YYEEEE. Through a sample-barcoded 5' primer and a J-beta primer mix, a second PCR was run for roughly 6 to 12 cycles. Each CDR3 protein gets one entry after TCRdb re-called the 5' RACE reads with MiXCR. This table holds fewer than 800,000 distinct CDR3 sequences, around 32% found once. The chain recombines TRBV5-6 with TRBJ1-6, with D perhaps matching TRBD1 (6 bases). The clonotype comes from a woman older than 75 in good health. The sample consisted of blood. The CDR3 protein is CASSPQTGLGSLPHF. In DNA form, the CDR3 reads TGTGCCAGCAGCCCACAGACAGGCCTTGGGTCACTCCCCCACTTT. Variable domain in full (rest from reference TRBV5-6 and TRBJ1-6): DAGVTQSPTHLIKTRGQQVTLRCSPKSGHDTVSWYQQALGQGPQFIFQYYEEEERQRGNFPDRFSGHQFPNYSSELNVNALLLGDSALYLCASSPQTGLGSLPHFGNGTRLTVT.